This T cell receptor (beta chain) originates from a study of OX40 agonist ivuxolimab in advanced cancers. In the study overall: Three patients, one with hepatocellular carcinoma and two with cutaneous melanoma, achieved partial responses.

Comment on this clone: Antigen: not known.

The study's findings and limits: Among the lowest peripheral clonal expansion occurred in 0.1-3.0 mg/kg partial responders. CD8+ T cells (on average) carried more expanded clones than CD4+ T cells. Some of the nonresponding patients also showed low levels of normalized T-cell clonal expansion.

Here immunoSEQ multiplex PCR was the method, and the copy in TCRdb shows in-frame clones only, minus some. Found here are around 60,000 clones, 65% to 85% of them singletons; the top ten hold roughly 1.5%. This receptor was identified in an adult with an advanced solid tumor such as melanoma, head and neck, liver or kidney cancer. The sequencing here drew on CD4+ or CD8+ T cells sorted from blood, taken in a trial of the OX40 agonist ivuxolimab.

The CDR3 DNA follows: TGCGCCAGCAGCTTTACGAGACGGACCACTGAAGCTTTCTTT. This encodes CASSFTRRTTEAFF. This sequence joins TRBV5-1 and TRBJ1-1; D not resolved. The ends were cut back, 2 bases at V and 4 bases at J, with 12 bases in the middle. CDR1 is SGHRS and CDR2 is YFSETQ in the germline V gene. The CDR3 length is 14 residues.